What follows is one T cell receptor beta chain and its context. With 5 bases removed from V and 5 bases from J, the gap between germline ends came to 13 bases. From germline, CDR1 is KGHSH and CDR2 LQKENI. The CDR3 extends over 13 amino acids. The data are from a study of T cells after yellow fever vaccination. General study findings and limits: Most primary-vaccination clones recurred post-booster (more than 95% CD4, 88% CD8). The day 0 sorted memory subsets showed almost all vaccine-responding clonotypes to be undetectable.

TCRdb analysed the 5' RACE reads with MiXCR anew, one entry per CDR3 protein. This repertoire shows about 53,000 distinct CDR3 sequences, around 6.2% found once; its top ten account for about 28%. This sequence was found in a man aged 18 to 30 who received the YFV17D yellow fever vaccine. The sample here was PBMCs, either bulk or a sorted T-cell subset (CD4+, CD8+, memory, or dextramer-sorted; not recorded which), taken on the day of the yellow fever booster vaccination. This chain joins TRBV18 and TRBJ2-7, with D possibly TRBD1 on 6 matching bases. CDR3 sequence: CASSSRGNDEQYV. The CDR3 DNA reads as TGTGCCAGCTCATCCAGGGGAAATGACGAGCAGTACGTC.